Following are 3 T cell receptor beta chains from one sample sequenced in a study of T cell responses to AZD1222 COVID-19 vaccine (dated by TCRdb to the early 2020s). The time point label here, explained by the study, means: baseline before first vaccination. The protocol used for the library was the immunoSEQ multiplex PCR assay. The source is immuneACCESS, and TCRdb retained only in-frame sequences with V and J called. Part of the clones is not carried over; for the studies checked, unresolved V genes explain less than half of this, and the remainder is unexplained. The sample includes approximately 110,000 clones, with around 81% observed a single time. The biggest ten clones account for approximately 9.4% of the sample. This sample comprised peripheral blood, obtained on day 0 of AZD1222 vaccination. The source of these receptors is an adult in good health.

The genes are TRBV10-2 and TRBJ1-4; TRBD1 matches at 7 bases. Looked up from germline, CDR1 is WSHSY and CDR2 is SAAADI. The CDR3 runs 14 residues. The V and J ends lost 6 bases and 3 bases, in that order; junction bases with no gene match: 4. The CDR3 protein is CASSQTGPNEKLFF. CDR3 sequence (DNA): TGCGCCAGCAGCCAGACAGGGCCTAATGAAAAACTGTTTTTT.

This clone was detected only a few times. The chain recombines TRBV4-1 with TRBJ2-1, with TRBD2 matching over 11 bases. The germline V gene encodes CDR1 MGHRA and CDR2 YSYEKL. V lost 2 bases to trimming and J lost 9 bases; unmatched junction nucleotides: 15. The CDR3 has 18 residues. CDR3 sequence: CASSQRSLGLAGSGEQFF. CDR3 DNA: TGCGCCAGCAGCCAAAGATCTCTAGGACTAGCGGGCTCGGGTGAGCAGTTCTTC.

This chain connects TRBV18 to TRBJ1-5; the D is unclear. Trimming took off 0 bases at V and 3 bases at J, with 18 bases between the two ends. The germline gives CDR1 KGHSH, CDR2 LQKENI. The CDR3 extends over 18 amino acids. In DNA, the CDR3 is TGTGCCAGCTCACCACCAAATTATCGCGGAGGGCTCAATCAGCCCCAGCATTTT. It codes for CASSPPNYRGGLNQPQHF.